This TCR beta chain was observed in a study of blood T cell repertoires in COVID-19. Overall study: Sites across the United States, Italy and Spain contributed samples from acute and convalescent COVID-19.

In the original workflow: Using reference gene primer amplification, nucleated cell counts were estimated. The repertoire was sequenced with immunoSEQ multiplex PCR; TCRdb's copy has only in-frame clones and lacks some. That table furnishes V, J and clone size, whereas the DNA furnished D and trimming. This sample has about 83,000 clones, with just over 85% found just once. Germline loops: CDR1 SGHAT, CDR2 FQNNGV. The CDR3 contains 14 residues. The V gene end was trimmed by 5 bases and the J gene end by 0 bases; junction bases not matched to a gene: 1. Sequenced material: peripheral blood. The chain is built from TRBV11-2 and TRBJ2-7, with 10 bases that match TRBD2. This receptor was taken from a woman over 75 in a cohort sampled during active or convalescent COVID-19. The CDR3 coding sequence is TGTGCCAGCAGCCGGACTAGCGGCTCCTACGAGCAGTACTTC. This sequence encodes CASSRTSGSYEQYF.